This TCR beta chain was recorded in a study of breast tumors, draining lymph nodes, adjacent tissues listed by TCRdb under 2016. Broadly, across the study: Breast cancer patients provided tumor, adjacent nontumor tissue and axillary lymph nodes, and the study compared the TCR beta repertoires across these three sources. In human breast cancer, the study set out to assess how tumor, surrounding tissue and draining lymph node repertoires relate to one another and whether T cells might be exchanged between them. Broader findings and caveats from the paper: The data were judged consistent with most tumor T cells deriving from the lymph node and then expanding within tumor tissue. Tumors showed preferential V and J gene usage, and their T-cell repertoire diversity fell below that of lymph nodes yet above that of nontumor tissue. Tumor and nontumor tissue repertoires were significantly more similar in luminal-like than in basal-like breast cancer. The conclusion that tumor T cells originate in lymph nodes was presented as consistent with a hypothesis rather than as directly demonstrated.

Many counts were recorded for this clonotype. Its antigen specificity is not known. Within one base of it there is no much larger clone, and no base qualities were kept. TCRdb shows the sequencer as Illumina HiSeq 2000. Multiplex PCR amplification was used to build the TCR beta chain libraries. The amplified TCR beta chain products were analyzed by high-throughput sequencing. TCRdb reprocessing: public reads trimmed at Q25 with fastp, clones called with MiXCR, in-frame beta chains kept. Each record represents a unique CDR3 protein, reported with the most common genes and DNA among its rows. The sample data list about 230,000 distinct CDR3 sequences, and 32% of these were observed just once. Clones ranked in the top ten supply 1.1% to 1.5% of the sample. CDR1 and CDR2 are drawn from the germline V gene (reference sequence): LNHDA, SQIVND. Spanning cysteine to phenylalanine, the CDR3 consists of 17 amino acids. CDR3 DNA is the only sequence kept; it has 51 bases, read in frame from the first base. Here V drops 0 bases and J drops 8 bases, and the junction holds 9 bases not matched to any gene.

Lymph node samples were obtained from the axillary draining lymph nodes of breast cancer patients. The chain employs TRBV19 and TRBJ2-1; TRBD2 lines up with 11 middle nucleotides. Sequenced sample: axillary lymph node tissue. The sequence came from a female donor with breast cancer. Some clones in this sample may be carry-over from other donors' samples. Here the CDR3 is given as CASSIDLSSGRMYEQFF. The DNA sequence is TGTGCCAGTAGTATAGATTTGTCTAGCGGGAGGATGTATGAGCAGTTCTTC.